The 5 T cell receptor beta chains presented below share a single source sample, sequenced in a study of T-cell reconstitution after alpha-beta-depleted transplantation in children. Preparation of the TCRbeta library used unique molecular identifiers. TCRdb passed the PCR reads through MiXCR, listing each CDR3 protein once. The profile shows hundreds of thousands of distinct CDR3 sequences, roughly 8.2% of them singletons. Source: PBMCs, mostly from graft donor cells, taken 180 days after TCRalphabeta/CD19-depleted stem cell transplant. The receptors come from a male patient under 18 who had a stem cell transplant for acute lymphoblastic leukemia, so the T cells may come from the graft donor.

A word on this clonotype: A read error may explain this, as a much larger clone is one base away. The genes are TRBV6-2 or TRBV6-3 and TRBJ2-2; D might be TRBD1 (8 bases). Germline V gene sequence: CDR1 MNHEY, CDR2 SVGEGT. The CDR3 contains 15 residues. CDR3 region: CASSTGGGNTGEPFF. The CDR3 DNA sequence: TGTGCCAGCAGTACAGGGGGGGGCAACACCGGGGAGCCGTTTTTT.

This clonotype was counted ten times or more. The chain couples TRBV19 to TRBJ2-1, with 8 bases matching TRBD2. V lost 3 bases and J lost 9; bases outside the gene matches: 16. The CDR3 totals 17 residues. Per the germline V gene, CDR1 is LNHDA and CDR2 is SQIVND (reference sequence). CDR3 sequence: CASSIQLLAVSPSEQFF. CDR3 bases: TGTGCCAGTAGTATTCAGTTACTAGCGGTGAGTCCCAGTGAGCAGTTCTTC.

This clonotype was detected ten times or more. The CDR3 bases are TGTGCCTCACGGCTAGCAGGGTACAATGAGCAGTTCTTC. It encodes CASRLAGYNEQFF. The chain links TRBV6-1 to TRBJ2-1; D may match TRBD1 or TRBD2 (5 bases each). V lost 11 bases, J lost 4 bases, and 15 bases lay in between. From germline, CDR1 is MNHNS and CDR2 SASEGT. The length of the CDR3 is 13 residues.

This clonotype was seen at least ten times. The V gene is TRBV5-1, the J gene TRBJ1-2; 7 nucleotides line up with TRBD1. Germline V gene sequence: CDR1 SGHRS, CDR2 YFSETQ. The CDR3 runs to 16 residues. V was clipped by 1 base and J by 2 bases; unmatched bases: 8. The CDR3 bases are TGCGCCAGCAGCTTGTACCACAGGGGAGTCAACTATGGCTACACCTTC. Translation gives CASSLYHRGVNYGYTF.

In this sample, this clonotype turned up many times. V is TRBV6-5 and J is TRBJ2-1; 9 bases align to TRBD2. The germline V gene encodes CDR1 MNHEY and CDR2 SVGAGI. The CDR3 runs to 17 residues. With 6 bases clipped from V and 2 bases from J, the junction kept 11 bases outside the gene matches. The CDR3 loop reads CASSYVAGARAYNEQFF. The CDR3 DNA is TGTGCCAGCAGCTACGTAGCGGGAGCGAGGGCCTACAATGAGCAGTTCTTC.